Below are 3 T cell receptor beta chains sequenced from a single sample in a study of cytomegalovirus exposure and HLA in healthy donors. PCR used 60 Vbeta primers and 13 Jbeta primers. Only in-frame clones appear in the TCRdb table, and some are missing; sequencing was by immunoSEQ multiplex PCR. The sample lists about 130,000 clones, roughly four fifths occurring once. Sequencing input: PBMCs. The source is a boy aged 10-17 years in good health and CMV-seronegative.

The CDR3 region is CSVATGGRNTEAFF. In DNA, the CDR3 is TGCAGCGTTGCGACAGGGGGAAGGAACACTGAAGCTTTCTTT. The chain combines TRBV29-1 with TRBJ1-1; 9 bases map to TRBD1. Trimming at V came to 4 bases and at J to 1 base, leaving 4 bases not matched to a gene. The CDR3 runs to 14 residues. From germline, CDR1 is SQVTM and CDR2 ANQGSEA.

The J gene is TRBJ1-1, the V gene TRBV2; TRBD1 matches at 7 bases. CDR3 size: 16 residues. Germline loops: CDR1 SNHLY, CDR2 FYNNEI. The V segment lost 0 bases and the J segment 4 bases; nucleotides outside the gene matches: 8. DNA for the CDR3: TGTGCCAGCAGTGAAGCAGGGCAGGGGGTCTCCACTGAAGCTTTCTTT. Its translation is CASSEAGQGVSTEAFF.

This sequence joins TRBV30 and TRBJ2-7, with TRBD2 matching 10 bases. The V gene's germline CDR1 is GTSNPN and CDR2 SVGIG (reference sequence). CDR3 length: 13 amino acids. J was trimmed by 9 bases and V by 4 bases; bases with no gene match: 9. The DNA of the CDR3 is TGTGCCTGGAAACAAGCGGGAGGGATAGGGCAGTACTTC. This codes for CAWKQAGGIGQYF. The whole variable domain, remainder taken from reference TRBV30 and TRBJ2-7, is SQTIHQWPATLVQPVGSPLSLECTVEGTSNPNLYWYRQAAGRGLQLLFYSVGIGQISSEVPQNLSASRPQDRQFILSSKKLLLSDSGFYLCAWKQAGGIGQYFGPGTRLTVT.